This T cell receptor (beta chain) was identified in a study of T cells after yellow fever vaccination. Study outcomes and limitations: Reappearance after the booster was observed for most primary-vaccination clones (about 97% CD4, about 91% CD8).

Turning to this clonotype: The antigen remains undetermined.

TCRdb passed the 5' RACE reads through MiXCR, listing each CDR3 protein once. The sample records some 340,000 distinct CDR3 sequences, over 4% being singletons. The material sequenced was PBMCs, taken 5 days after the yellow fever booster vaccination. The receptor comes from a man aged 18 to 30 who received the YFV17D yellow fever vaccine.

CDR3 bases: TGTGCCAGCAGTTACAACGTAGGTGGAGGGGAGACCCAGTACTTC. Its translation is CASSYNVGGGETQYF. The V call is TRBV6-2 or TRBV6-3, the J call TRBJ2-5; D is possibly TRBD2 (6 bases). Germline CDR1 is MNHEY and CDR2 is SVGEGT. This CDR3 comprises 15 residues. Trimming left V 2 bases short and J 5 bases short, with 15 bases between.